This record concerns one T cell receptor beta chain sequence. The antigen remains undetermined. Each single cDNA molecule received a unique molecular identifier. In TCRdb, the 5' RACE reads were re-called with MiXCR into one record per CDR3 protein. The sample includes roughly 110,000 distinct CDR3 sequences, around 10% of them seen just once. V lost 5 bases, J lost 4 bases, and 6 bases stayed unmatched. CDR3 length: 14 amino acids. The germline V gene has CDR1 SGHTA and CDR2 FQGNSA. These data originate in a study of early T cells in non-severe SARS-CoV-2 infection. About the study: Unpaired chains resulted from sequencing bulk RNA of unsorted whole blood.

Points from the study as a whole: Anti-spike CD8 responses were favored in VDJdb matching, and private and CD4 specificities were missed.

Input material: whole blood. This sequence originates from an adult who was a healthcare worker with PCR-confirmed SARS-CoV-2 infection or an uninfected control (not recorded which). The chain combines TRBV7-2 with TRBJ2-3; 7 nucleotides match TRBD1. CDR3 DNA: TGTGCCAGCAGCCCCGACAGGGTTGCAGATACGCAGTATTTT. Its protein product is CASSPDRVADTQYF.